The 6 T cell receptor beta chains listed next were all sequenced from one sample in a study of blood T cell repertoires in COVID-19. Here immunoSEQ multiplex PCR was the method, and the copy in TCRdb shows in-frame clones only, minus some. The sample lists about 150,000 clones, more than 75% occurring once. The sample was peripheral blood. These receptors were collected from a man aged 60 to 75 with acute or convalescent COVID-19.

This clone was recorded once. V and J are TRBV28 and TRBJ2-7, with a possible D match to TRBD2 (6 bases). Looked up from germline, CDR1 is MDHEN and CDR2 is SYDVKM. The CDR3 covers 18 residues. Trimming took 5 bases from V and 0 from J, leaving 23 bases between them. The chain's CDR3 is CASSDRYGDFDFSYEQYF. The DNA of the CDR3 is TGTGCCAGCAGTGATCGATACGGGGACTTCGACTTCTCCTACGAGCAGTACTTC. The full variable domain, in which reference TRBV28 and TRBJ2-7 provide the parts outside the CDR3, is DVKVTQSSRYLVKRTGEKVFLECVQDMDHENMFWYRQDPGLGLRLIYFSYDVKMKEKGDIPEGYSVSREKKERFSLILESASTNQTSMYLCASSDRYGDFDFSYEQYFGPGTRLTVT.

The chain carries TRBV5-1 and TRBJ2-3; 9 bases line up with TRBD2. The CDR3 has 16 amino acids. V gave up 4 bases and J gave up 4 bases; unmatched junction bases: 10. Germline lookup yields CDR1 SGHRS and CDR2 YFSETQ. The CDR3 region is CASSPGSGGLPDTQYF. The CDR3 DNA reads TGCGCCAGCAGCCCCGGAAGCGGGGGGTTACCAGATACGCAGTATTTT.

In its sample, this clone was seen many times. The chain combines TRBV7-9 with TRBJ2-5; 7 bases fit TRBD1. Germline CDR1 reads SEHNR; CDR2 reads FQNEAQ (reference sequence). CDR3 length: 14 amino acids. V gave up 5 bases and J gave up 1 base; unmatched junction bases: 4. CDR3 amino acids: CASSRGQIQETQYF. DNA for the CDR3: TGTGCCAGCAGCCGGGGACAGATCCAAGAGACCCAGTACTTC.

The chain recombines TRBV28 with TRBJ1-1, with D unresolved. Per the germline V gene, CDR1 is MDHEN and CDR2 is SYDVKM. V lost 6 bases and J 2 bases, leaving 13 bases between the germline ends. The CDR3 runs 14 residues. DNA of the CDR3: TGTGCCAGCAGCGAGGGAGGGCCTAACACTGAAGCTTTCTTT. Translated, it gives CASSEGGPNTEAFF.

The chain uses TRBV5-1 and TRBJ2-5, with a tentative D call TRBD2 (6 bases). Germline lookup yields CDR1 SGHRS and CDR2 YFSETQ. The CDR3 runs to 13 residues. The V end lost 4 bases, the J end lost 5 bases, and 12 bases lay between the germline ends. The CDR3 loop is CASSPFLAETQYF. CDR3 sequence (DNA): TGCGCCAGCAGCCCCTTTCTAGCGGAGACCCAGTACTTC. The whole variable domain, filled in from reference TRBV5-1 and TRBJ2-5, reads KAGVTQTPRYLIKTRGQQVTLSCSPISGHRSVSWYQQTPGQGLQFLFEYFSETQRNKGNFPGRFSGRQFSNSRSEMNVSTLELGDSALYLCASSPFLAETQYFGPGTRLLVL.

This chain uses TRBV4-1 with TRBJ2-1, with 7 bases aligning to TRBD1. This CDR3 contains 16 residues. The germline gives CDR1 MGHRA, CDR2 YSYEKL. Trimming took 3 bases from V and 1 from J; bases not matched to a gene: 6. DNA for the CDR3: TGCGCCAGCAGCCACCCTCAGACAGGGTCCTACAATGAGCAGTTCTTC. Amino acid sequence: CASSHPQTGSYNEQFF.